A few counts support the clone carrying this TCR beta chain. The sample belongs to a study of T-cell reconstitution after alpha-beta-depleted transplantation in children. The TCRbeta library was prepared with unique molecular identifiers. TCRdb itself ran the PCR reads through MiXCR, one entry per CDR3 protein. The table includes around 700,000 distinct CDR3 sequences, around 14% detected once. Trimming pared 3 bases from V and 5 bases from J, leaving 14 bases between. The CDR3 length is 15 residues. CDR1 is SGHDN, CDR2 FVKESK, per germline. The V gene is TRBV14, the J gene TRBJ2-1; the D is unclear. The sample here was PBMCs, taken before TCRalphabeta/CD19-depleted stem cell transplant. This clonotype was obtained from a girl aged 2 to 9 with congenital amegakaryocytic thrombocytopenia, due to receive a stem cell transplant. The CDR3 sequence: CASSHGLFPHNEQFF. CDR3 coding DNA: TGTGCCAGCAGCCATGGTCTGTTCCCCCACAATGAGCAGTTCTTC.